This TCR beta chain was identified during a study of cytomegalovirus exposure and HLA in healthy donors. Study-wide results and caveats: An apparent linkage of common viral pathogens to several of the most significant clusters emerged in a later analysis. The authors listed 150 to 200 TCR beta chains as cytomegalovirus-associated.

The CDR3 extends over 17 amino acids. V was pared by 4 bases and J by 0 bases, with 8 bases of the junction left unmatched. The germline V gene encodes CDR1 SGHVS and CDR2 FNYEAQ. Both 60 Vbeta primers and 13 Jbeta primers went into the PCR. This table comes from immunoSEQ multiplex PCR, and its TCRdb copy is limited to in-frame clones, with some not included. Its table lists about 84,000 clones. Comment on this clone: Its antigen is unidentified.

The chain carries TRBV7-6 and TRBJ2-3, with 9 positions matching TRBD2. This sequence originates from a man in his fifties or sixties in good health and CMV-seronegative. The sequenced sample was PBMCs. CDR3 sequence: CASSSLAGGQSTDTQYF. CDR3 DNA: TGTGCCAGCAGCTCCCTCGCGGGGGGGCAAAGCACAGATACGCAGTATTTT.